The 10 T cell receptor beta chains below were found in one sample sequenced in a study of T cells after yellow fever vaccination. TCRdb independently ran MiXCR on the 5' RACE reads; one entry per CDR3 protein. This table has 500,000 to 650,000 distinct CDR3 sequences, about 17% appearing once. This sample comprised PBMCs, obtained 5 days after the first yellow fever vaccination. The receptor source for this set is a man younger than 30 who received the YFV17D yellow fever vaccine.

The chain links TRBV7-8 to TRBJ2-2; a possible D gene is TRBD2 (5 bases). The V gene lost 0 bases and the J gene lost 2 bases, with 19 bases spanning the gap. The CDR3 sequence is 19 residues long. Germline V gives CDR1 SGHVS, CDR2 FQNEAQ. The DNA for the CDR3 is TGTGCCAGCAGCTTAGCTCTAGCAGGCCCCCTCTCTAACACCGGGGAGCTGTTTTTT. Protein product: CASSLALAGPLSNTGELFF.

This clonotype turned up a few times. The chain joins TRBV2 to TRBJ2-4; D is possibly TRBD1 or TRBD2 (5 bases each). The germline V and J ends were trimmed by 6 bases and 5 bases, with 11 bases remaining between them. CDR1 and CDR2 from the germline V gene are SNHLY and FYNNEI. This CDR3 contains 13 residues. The CDR3 nucleotides are TGTGCCAGCAGGGGGGACGGCCAAAACATTCAGTACTTC. This translates into CASRGDGQNIQYF.

Only a few counts were recorded for this clonotype. The rearrangement links TRBV5-1 to TRBJ2-5; D is uncertain. The CDR3 totals 14 residues. Germline-derived CDR1 and CDR2 are SGHRS and YFSETQ. Trimming stripped 2 bases from V and 5 bases from J, with 13 bases between. CDR3 nucleotide sequence: TGCGCCAGCAGCTTAGCCCACCTTGACGAGACCCAGTACTTC. This sequence encodes CASSLAHLDETQYF.

With respect to this clonotype: At one end the junction does not follow the germline gene, possibly because of a read error. In nucleotides, the CDR3 is TGTGCCATCAGCAGTTGGGGAAGCTCCTACAATGAGCAGTTCTTC. Protein sequence: CAISSWGSSYNEQFF. The chain is built from TRBV15 and TRBJ2-1; D unresolved. The CDR3 contains 15 residues. Germline CDR1 and CDR2: LNHNV and YYDKDF (reference sequence).

The chain uses TRBV4-1 and TRBJ2-7, with D maybe TRBD1 (5 bases). The CDR3 has 15 residues. Looked up from germline, CDR1 is MGHRA and CDR2 is YSYEKL. V was clipped by 0 bases and J by 2 bases, with 11 bases between them. The CDR3 loop is CASSQDRQPPYEQYV. The CDR3 bases are TGCGCCAGCAGCCAAGATCGACAGCCACCCTACGAGCAGTACGTC.

This clonotype was counted between two and nine times. The rearrangement uses TRBV5-6 and TRBJ2-7, with 7 bases matching TRBD1. After removal of 2 bases from V and 5 bases from J, the junction contained 4 bases not matched to a gene. The germline CDR1 and CDR2 sequences are SGHDT and YYEEEE. The CDR3 sequence is 13 residues long. The CDR3 DNA is TGTGCCAGCAGCTTTGACAGGGCCCACGAGCAGTACTTC. Residues: CASSFDRAHEQYF. The entire variable domain, with the rest obtained from reference TRBV5-6 and TRBJ2-7, is as follows: DAGVTQSPTHLIKTRGQQVTLRCSPKSGHDTVSWYQQALGQGPQFIFQYYEEEERQRGNFPDRFSGHQFPNYSSELNVNALLLGDSALYLCASSFDRAHEQYFGPGTRLTVT.

The chain links TRBV9 to TRBJ2-5; tentatively, D is TRBD2 (5 bases). The germline V and J ends were trimmed by 1 base and 3 bases, with 10 bases remaining between them. This CDR3 region has 14 residues. In germline, CDR1 is SGDLS, CDR2 YYNGEE. CDR3 sequence reads: CASSVSGIEETQYF. In DNA, the CDR3 is TGTGCCAGCAGCGTATCGGGGATCGAAGAGACCCAGTACTTC.

This clonotype was counted a few times. The rearrangement links TRBV10-3 to TRBJ1-1; perhaps TRBD1 as D (5 bases). Per germline, CDR1 ENHRY and CDR2 SYGVKD. This CDR3 has 16 residues. V was clipped by 4 bases and J by 4 bases, with 19 bases between them. The CDR3 DNA is TGTGCCATCAGTGGGAAGCGTGGTCCCGGGGGCACTGAAGCTTTCTTT. This codes for CAISGKRGPGGTEAFF.

V usage is TRBV6-2 or TRBV6-3 and J usage is TRBJ2-1; TRBD2 matches at 10 bases. V gave up 2 bases and J gave up 0 bases; unmatched junction bases: 1. Germline assignment: CDR1 MNHEY and CDR2 SVGEGT. This CDR3 contains 16 residues. DNA for the CDR3: TGTGCCAGCAGTTACCCTAGCGGGAGCTCCTACAATGAGCAGTTCTTC. Residues: CASSYPSGSSYNEQFF.

This clonotype occurred a few times. This sequence joins TRBV10-1 and TRBJ2-1, with 8 bases matching TRBD2. Germline-derived CDR1 and CDR2 are WNHNN and SYGVQD (reference sequence). The V segment lost 4 bases and the J segment 4 bases; nucleotides outside the gene matches: 12. The CDR3 length is 17 residues. CDR3 protein: CASSGGSSGGTYNEQFF. DNA for the CDR3: TGCGCCAGCAGTGGGGGAAGCTCGGGGGGGACTTACAATGAGCAGTTCTTC.